This T cell receptor (beta chain) is from a study of shared clonotypes between healthy human individuals. Overall study results and limits: Compared with clonotypes that all four donors shared, non-shared clonotypes had lower generation probabilities.

Germline CDR1 and CDR2: LGHNA and YNFKEQ. CDR3 length: 15 amino acids. Investigators divided CD4+ cells into CD45RA+ naive and CD45RA-negative memory subsets. As concerns this clone: Antigen: not known.

The data were produced by immunoSEQ multiplex PCR, yet TCRdb's version contains in-frame clones alone and is incomplete. The sample has about 600,000 clones; 95% to 98% are singletons. The chain carries TRBV4-2 and TRBJ2-5; D remains ambiguous. The J call is uncertain, as TRBJ2-7 better fits the DNA end. Material: naive CD4+ T cells sorted from blood. Subset specified: CD45RA+ positively selected. This TCR was recovered from a woman aged 30 to 39 in good health. CDR3 in amino acids: CASSQDRNFAYEQYF. As DNA, the CDR3 is TGTGCCAGCAGCCAAGATCGGAACTTTGCCTACGAGCAGTACTTC.